What follows describes a single T cell receptor (beta chain). Antigen unknown. The data originate from a study of T cells after yellow fever vaccination. Unmatched junction bases numbered 11, after V lost 6 bases and J lost 10 bases. This CDR3 is 14 amino acids long. General study points: Reappearance after the booster was seen for most primary-vaccination clones, at more than 95% CD4 and around 88% CD8. Abundant clonotypes (contaminants from the bulk population) could be present in FACS-sorted repertoires.

One entry per CDR3 protein results from TCRdb running MiXCR on the 5' RACE reads. This sample has approximately 610,000 distinct CDR3 sequences, with roughly a sixth found just once. Sequenced here: PBMCs, sampled less than 6 days after the first yellow fever vaccination. The rearrangement links TRBV12-3 or TRBV12-4 to TRBJ2-7; TRBD1 matches at 11 bases. The clonotype originates from a young man who received the YFV17D yellow fever vaccine. CDR3 loop: CASSYSGTGGLQYF. CDR3 nucleotides: TGTGCCAGCAGCTATTCCGGGACAGGGGGACTTCAGTACTTC.